This TCR beta chain derives from a study of T cell responses to AZD1222 COVID-19 vaccine. Here immunoSEQ multiplex PCR was the method, and the copy in TCRdb shows in-frame clones only, minus some. The sample yields about 120,000 clones, about nine tenths seen once. This TCR came from an adult in good health. Sequencing used peripheral blood, obtained on day 0 of AZD1222 vaccination.

The CDR3 spells CASTGLDSPLHF. DNA for the CDR3: TGTGCCAGCACAGGGTTGGATTCACCCCTCCACTTT. The chain combines TRBV28 with TRBJ1-6; possible D gene TRBD1, 5 bases. The CDR3 spans 12 residues. Germline lookup yields CDR1 MDHEN and CDR2 SYDVKM. V was pared by 7 bases and J by 8 bases, with 9 bases between.